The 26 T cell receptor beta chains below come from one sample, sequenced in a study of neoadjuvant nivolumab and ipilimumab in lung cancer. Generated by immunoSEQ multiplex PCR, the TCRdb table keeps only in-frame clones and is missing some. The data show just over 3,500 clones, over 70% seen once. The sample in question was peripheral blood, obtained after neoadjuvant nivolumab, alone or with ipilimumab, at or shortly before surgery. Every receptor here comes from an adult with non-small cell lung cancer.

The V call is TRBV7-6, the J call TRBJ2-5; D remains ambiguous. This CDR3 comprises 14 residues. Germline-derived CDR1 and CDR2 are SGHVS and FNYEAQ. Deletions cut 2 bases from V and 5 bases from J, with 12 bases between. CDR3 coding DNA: TGTGCCAGCAGCTTAAGACCCTCCGGGGAGACCCAGTACTTC. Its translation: CASSLRPSGETQYF.

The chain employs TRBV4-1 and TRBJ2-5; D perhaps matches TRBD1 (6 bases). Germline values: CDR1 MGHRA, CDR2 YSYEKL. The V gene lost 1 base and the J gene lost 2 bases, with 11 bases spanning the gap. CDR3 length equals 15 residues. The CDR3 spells CASSQAFRGQETQYF. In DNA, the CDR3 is TGCGCCAGCAGCCAAGCTTTCAGGGGTCAAGAGACCCAGTACTTC.

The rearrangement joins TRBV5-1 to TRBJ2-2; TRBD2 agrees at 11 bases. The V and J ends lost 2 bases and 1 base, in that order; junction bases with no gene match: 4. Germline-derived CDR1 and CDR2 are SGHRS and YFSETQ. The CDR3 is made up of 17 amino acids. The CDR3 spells CASSFLAGGGNTGELFF. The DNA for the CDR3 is TGCGCCAGCAGCTTTCTAGCGGGAGGTGGGAACACCGGGGAGCTGTTTTTT. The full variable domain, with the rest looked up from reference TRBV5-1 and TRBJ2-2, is KAGVTQTPRYLIKTRGQQVTLSCSPISGHRSVSWYQQTPGQGLQFLFEYFSETQRNKGNFPGRFSGRQFSNSRSEMNVSTLELGDSALYLCASSFLAGGGNTGELFFGEGSRLTVL.

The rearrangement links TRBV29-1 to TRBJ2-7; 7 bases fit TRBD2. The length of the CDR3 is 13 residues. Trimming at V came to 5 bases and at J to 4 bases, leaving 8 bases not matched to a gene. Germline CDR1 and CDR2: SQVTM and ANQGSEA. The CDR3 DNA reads TGCAGCGTTAGTGCGGGAGTTAAGTACGAGCAGTACTTC. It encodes CSVSAGVKYEQYF.

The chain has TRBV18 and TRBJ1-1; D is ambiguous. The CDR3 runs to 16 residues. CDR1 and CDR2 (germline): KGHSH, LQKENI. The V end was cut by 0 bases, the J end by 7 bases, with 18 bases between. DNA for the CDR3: TGTGCCAGCTCACCACCGGTCTCCAGGACCCGCCTTGAAGCTTTCTTT. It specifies CASSPPVSRTRLEAFF.

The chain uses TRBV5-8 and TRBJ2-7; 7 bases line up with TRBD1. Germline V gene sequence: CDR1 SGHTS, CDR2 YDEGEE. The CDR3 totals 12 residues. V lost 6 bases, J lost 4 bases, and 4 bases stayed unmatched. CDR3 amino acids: CASNTGAYEQYF. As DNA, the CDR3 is TGTGCCAGCAACACAGGGGCGTACGAGCAGTACTTC.

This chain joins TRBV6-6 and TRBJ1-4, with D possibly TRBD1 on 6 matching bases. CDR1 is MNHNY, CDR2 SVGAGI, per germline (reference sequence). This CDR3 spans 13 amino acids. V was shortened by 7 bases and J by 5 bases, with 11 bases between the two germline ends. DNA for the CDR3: TGTGCCAGCACAGGGGCTAAGAATGAAAAACTGTTTTTT. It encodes CASTGAKNEKLFF.

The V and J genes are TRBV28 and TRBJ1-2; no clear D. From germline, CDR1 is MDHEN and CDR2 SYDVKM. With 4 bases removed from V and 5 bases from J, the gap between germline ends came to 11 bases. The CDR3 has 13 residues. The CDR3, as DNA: TGTGCCAGCAGTTCCGGACGGGTGTATGGCTACACCTTC. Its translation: CASSSGRVYGYTF.

CDR3 nucleotide sequence: TGTGCCAGCAGCGTAGAACCAGGGGCGGCCTACGAGCAGTACTTC. Residues: CASSVEPGAAYEQYF. The chain has TRBV9 and TRBJ2-7, with D possibly TRBD1 on 6 matching bases. Germline CDR1 SGDLS, CDR2 YYNGEE. This CDR3 is 15 amino acids long. The ends were cut back, 0 bases at V and 2 bases at J, with 12 bases in the middle.

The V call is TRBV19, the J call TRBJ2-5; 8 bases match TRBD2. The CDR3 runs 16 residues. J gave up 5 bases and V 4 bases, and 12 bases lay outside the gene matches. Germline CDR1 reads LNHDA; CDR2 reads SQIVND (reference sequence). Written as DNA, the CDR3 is TGTGCCAGTAGTACATCTATAGCGGGATGGAGGGAGACCCAGTACTTC. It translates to CASSTSIAGWRETQYF.

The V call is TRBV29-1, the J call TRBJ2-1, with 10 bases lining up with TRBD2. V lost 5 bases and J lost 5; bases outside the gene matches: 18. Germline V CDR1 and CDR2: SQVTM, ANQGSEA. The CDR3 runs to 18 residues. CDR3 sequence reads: CSVPINPHTSGVDNEQFF. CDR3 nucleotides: TGCAGCGTTCCCATCAATCCACACACTAGCGGGGTCGACAATGAGCAGTTCTTC.

The CDR3 DNA reads TGTGCCAGCAGTTTTCGCGGGTCCTCTTACAATGAGCAGTTCTTC. Translated: CASSFRGSSYNEQFF. This rearrangement joins TRBV28 to TRBJ2-1; weak D call: TRBD2 (5 bases). Trimming took 3 bases from V and 4 from J, leaving 13 bases between them. Germline values: CDR1 MDHEN, CDR2 SYDVKM. This CDR3 is built from 15 residues.

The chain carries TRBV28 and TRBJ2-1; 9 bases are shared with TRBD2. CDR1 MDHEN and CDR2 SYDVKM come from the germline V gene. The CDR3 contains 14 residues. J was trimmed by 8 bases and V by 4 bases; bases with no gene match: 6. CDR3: CASSWREGNDEQFF. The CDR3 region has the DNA TGTGCCAGCAGTTGGCGGGAGGGAAACGATGAGCAGTTCTTC.

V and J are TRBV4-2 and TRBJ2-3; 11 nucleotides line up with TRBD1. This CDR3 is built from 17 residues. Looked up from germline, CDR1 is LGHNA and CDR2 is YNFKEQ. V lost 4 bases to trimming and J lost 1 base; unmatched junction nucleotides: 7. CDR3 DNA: TGTGCCAGCAGCCGAGGACAGGGGGCGTTGGGCACAGATACGCAGTATTTT. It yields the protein CASSRGQGALGTDTQYF.

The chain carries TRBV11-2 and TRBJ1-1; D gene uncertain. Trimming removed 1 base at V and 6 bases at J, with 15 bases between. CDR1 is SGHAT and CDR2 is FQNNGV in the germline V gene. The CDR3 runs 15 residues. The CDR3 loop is CASSLGHSLGAEAFF. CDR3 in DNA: TGTGCCAGCAGCTTAGGACACAGCTTAGGAGCTGAAGCTTTCTTT.

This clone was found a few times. CDR3 DNA sequence: TGCGCCAGCAGTGAGCGGGGTTATGGCTACACCTTC. Translated, it gives CASSERGYGYTF. V gene TRBV10-1 combines with J gene TRBJ1-2; the D is unclear. Deletions cut 2 bases from V and 5 bases from J, with 6 bases between. CDR3 length: 12 amino acids. The germline V gene encodes CDR1 WNHNN and CDR2 SYGVQD (reference sequence).

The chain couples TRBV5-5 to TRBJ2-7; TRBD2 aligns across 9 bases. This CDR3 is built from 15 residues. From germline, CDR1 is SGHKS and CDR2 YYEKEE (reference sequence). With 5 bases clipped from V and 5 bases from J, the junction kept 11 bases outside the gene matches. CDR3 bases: TGTGCCAGCAGTCTCGGGGCGGGAGGGTACAACGAGCAGTACTTC. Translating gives CASSLGAGGYNEQYF.

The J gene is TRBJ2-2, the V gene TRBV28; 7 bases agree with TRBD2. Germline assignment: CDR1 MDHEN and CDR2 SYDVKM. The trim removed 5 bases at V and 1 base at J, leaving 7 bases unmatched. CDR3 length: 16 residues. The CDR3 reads CASSASGTMNTGELFF. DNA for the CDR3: TGTGCCAGCAGTGCATCCGGGACTATGAACACCGGGGAGCTGTTTTTT. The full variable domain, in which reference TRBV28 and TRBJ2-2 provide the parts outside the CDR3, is DVKVTQSSRYLVKRTGEKVFLECVQDMDHENMFWYRQDPGLGLRLIYFSYDVKMKEKGDIPEGYSVSREKKERFSLILESASTNQTSMYLCASSASGTMNTGELFFGEGSRLTVL.

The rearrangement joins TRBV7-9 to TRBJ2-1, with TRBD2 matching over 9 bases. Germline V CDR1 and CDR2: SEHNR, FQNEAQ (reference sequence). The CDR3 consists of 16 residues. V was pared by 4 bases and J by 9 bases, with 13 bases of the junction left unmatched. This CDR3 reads CASSSIAGLALGEQFF. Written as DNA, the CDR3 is TGTGCCAGCAGCTCTATCGCGGGACTAGCTTTGGGTGAGCAGTTCTTC. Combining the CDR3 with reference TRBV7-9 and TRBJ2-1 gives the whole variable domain DTGVSQNPRHKITKRGQNVTFRCDPISEHNRLYWYRQTLGQGPEFLTYFQNEAQLEKSRLLSDRFSAERPKGSFSTLEIQRTEQGDSAMYLCASSSIAGLALGEQFFGPGTRLTVL.

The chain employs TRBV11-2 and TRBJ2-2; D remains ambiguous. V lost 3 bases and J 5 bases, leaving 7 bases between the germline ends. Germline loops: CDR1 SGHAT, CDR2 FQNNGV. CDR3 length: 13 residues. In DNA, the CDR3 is TGTGCCAGCAGCTTTATTGGTACCGGGGAGCTGTTTTTT. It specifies CASSFIGTGELFF. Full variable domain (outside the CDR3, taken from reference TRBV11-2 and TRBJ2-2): EAGVAQSPRYKIIEKRQSVAFWCNPISGHATLYWYQQILGQGPKLLIQFQNNGVVDDSQLPKDRFSAERLKGVDSTLKIQPAKLEDSAVYLCASSFIGTGELFFGEGSRLTVL.

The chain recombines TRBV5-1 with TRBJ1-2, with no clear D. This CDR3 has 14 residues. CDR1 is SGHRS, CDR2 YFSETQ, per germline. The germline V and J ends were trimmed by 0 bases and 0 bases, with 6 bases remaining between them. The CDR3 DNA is TGCGCCAGCAGCTTGGGGCCTTCTAACTATGGCTACACCTTC. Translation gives CASSLGPSNYGYTF.

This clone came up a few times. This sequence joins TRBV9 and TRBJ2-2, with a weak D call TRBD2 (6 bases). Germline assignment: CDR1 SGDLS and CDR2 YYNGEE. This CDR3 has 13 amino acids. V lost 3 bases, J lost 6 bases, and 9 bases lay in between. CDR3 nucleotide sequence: TGTGCCAGCAGCGCCGCGGGGCCCGGGGAGCTGTTTTTT. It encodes CASSAAGPGELFF.

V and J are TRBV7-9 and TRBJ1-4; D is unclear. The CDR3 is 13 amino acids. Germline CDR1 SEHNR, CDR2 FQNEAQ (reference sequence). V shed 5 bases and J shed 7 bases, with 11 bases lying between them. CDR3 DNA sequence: TGTGCCAGCAGCCGCTATGTGGGTGAAAAACTGTTTTTT. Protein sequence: CASSRYVGEKLFF. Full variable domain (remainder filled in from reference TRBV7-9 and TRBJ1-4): DTGVSQNPRHKITKRGQNVTFRCDPISEHNRLYWYRQTLGQGPEFLTYFQNEAQLEKSRLLSDRFSAERPKGSFSTLEIQRTEQGDSAMYLCASSRYVGEKLFFGSGTQLSVL.

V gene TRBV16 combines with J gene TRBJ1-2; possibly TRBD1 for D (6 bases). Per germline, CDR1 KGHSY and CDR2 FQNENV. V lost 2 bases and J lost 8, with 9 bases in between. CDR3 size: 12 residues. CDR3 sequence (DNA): TGTGCCAGCAGCCAAACAGGGTCAGGCTACACCTTC. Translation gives CASSQTGSGYTF.

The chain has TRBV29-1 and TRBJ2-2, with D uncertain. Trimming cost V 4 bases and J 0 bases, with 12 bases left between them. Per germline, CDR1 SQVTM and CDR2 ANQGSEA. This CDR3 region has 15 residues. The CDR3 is CSVGPTGANTGELFF. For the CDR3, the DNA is TGCAGCGTTGGGCCCACTGGAGCGAACACCGGGGAGCTGTTTTTT.

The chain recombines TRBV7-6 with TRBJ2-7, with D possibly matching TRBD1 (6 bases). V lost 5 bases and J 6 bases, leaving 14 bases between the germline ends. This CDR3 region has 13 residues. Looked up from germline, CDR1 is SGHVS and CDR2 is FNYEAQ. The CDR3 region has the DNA TGTGCCAGCAGCACCTCTACAGGGTCCGAGCAGTACTTC. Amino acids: CASSTSTGSEQYF.